What follows is one TCR beta chain and its context. Original methodology: Researchers report that nucleated cell counts were estimated from reference gene primer amplification. The repertoire was sequenced with immunoSEQ multiplex PCR; TCRdb's copy has only in-frame clones and lacks some. V, J and clone size are taken as reported in that table, and D and trimming were inferred from the DNA itself. The data hold over 200,000 clones, with 75% to 90% observed a single time. The record originates from a study of blood T cell repertoires in COVID-19. Study in general: The United States, Italy and Spain were the sources of the acute and convalescent COVID-19 samples. T cells, B-cell-depleted T cells, or PBMCs supplied cDNA or gDNA.

Recovered participants had two consecutive negative NP/OP PCR tests, healthcare professional clearance, or symptom resolution. The CDR3 loop spans 15 amino acids. Germline V gene data show CDR1 as SGHVS and CDR2 as FQNEAQ. The V end was cut by 5 bases, the J end by 4 bases, with 18 bases between. The V gene is TRBV7-8, the J gene TRBJ2-7; possibly TRBD2 for D (6 bases). The sample consisted of PBMCs or T cells enriched from blood (not recorded which). This sequence was found in a man aged 25-45 years who had recovered from COVID-19. CDR3 sequence reads: CASSIRGGKGYEQYF. The CDR3 DNA reads as TGTGCCAGCAGCATCCGAGGAGGGAAGGGGTACGAGCAGTACTTC.